Sequencing of this TCR beta chain was carried out in a study of tumor-infiltrating lymphocytes in primary liver carcinoma. Overall study: Samples returned roughly 3.5 to 7.5 million productive TCRbeta reads, a yield that was similar across tissue types. Broader study findings: Whereas tumor region pairs overlapped more, tumor-adjacent and tumor-blood pairs overlapped less.

The researchers produced TCR beta cDNA from around 500 ng total RNA with a constant-region primer. Modified slightly, ARM-PCR produced TCR beta libraries over three nested multiplex PCR rounds. TRBV1-TRBV30 forward primers paired with a C-beta reverse primer drove the first two PCR rounds, 10 cycles each. TCRdb ran MiXCR on the multiplex PCR reads and lists one entry per CDR3 protein. The sample shows roughly 50,000 distinct CDR3 sequences, about 73% of them seen only once. The source material, 20-30 mg of unsorted bulk tissue, was used to co-extract RNA and DNA. The patients presented with primary liver carcinoma, which was managed through surgical resection. Patients were treatment-naive with chronic HBV infection. There are 13 residues in the CDR3. V was shortened by 0 bases and J by 6 bases, with 12 bases between the two germline ends. CDR1 DFQATT and CDR2 SNEGSKA come from the germline V gene (reference sequence).

Worth noting for this clonotype: Antigen: not known.

V and J are TRBV20-1 and TRBJ2-7; a possible D gene is TRBD2 (6 bases). The sequenced sample was liver tumor tissue from sampling region 2. The sample's subset: tumor region T2, inferior pole. This TCR derives from a man in his forties with primary liver carcinoma and hepatitis B virus infection. CDR3 DNA sequence: TGCAGTGCTAGAGAGGGGAGGCGGTTCGAGCAGTACTTC. Amino acids: CSAREGRRFEQYF.